The clone carrying this TCR beta chain was picked up a small number of times. Method: immunoSEQ multiplex PCR; TCRdb's copy keeps in-frame clones and lacks some. The data hold about 110,000 clones, with roughly 87% observed a single time. The entry originates in a study of PD-1 blockade in classical Hodgkin lymphoma. There was relapse after autologous stem cell transplantation in every patient, and there was variation in brentuximab vedotin exposure. The sequencing used peripheral blood mononuclear cells (PBMCs), collected before the second cycle of nivolumab. The clonotype comes from a human donor with classical Hodgkin lymphoma.

Written as DNA, the CDR3 is TGTGCCAGTACAGGGTCGAGCTATGGCTACACCTTC. Protein: CASTGSSYGYTF. The chain is built from TRBV6-5 and TRBJ1-2; D perhaps matches TRBD1 (6 bases). Germline V gene data show CDR1 as MNHEY and CDR2 as SVGAGI. V lost 9 bases, J lost 4 bases, and 12 bases lay in between. The CDR3 is 12 amino acids.